A single sample gave rise to the 14 T cell receptor beta chains below, sequenced in a study of T cell responses to AZD1222 COVID-19 vaccine. TCRdb's table, derived via immunoSEQ multiplex PCR, lists solely in-frame clones and lacks some. The sample has 70,000 to 90,000 clones; around nine tenths are singletons. The source material was peripheral blood, sampled 28 days after the second AZD1222 dose. Every receptor here comes from an adult who received the AZD1222 COVID-19 vaccine.

The gene calls are TRBV28 and TRBJ1-3, with D tentatively TRBD1 (6 bases). In germline, CDR1 is MDHEN, CDR2 SYDVKM. The CDR3 has 14 residues. Trimming shortened V by 7 bases and J by 2 bases, and 12 bases separated the two germline ends. CDR3 loop: CASKREGAGNTIYF. The CDR3 coding sequence is TGTGCCAGCAAGCGGGAGGGGGCTGGAAACACCATATATTTT.

The chain links TRBV18 to TRBJ2-6, with D possibly matching TRBD1 (6 bases). V was cut by 3 bases and J by 0 bases, with 12 bases left in between. Germline values: CDR1 KGHSH, CDR2 LQKENI. The CDR3 loop spans 17 amino acids. The CDR3 DNA is TGTGCCAGCTCACCTGTTTTGGGGGCCTCTGGGGCCAACGTCCTGACTTTC. Amino acids: CASSPVLGASGANVLTF.

This clone has only a few counts. The CDR3 DNA sequence: TGTGCCTGGAGTCGTCTCCTAGCGGGGGGAGGCAATGAGCAGTTCTTC. This sequence encodes CAWSRLLAGGGNEQFF. This chain joins TRBV30 and TRBJ2-1; 11 bases fit TRBD2. Germline trimming cut 2 bases from V and 6 bases from J; bases unmatched to any gene: 9. The CDR3 totals 16 residues. Germline V gene sequence: CDR1 GTSNPN, CDR2 SVGIG (reference sequence).

V and J are TRBV27 and TRBJ1-6, with D unclear. CDR3 length: 15 residues. Trimming pared 0 bases from V and 5 bases from J, leaving 8 bases between. Germline CDR1 is MNHEY and CDR2 is SMNVEV (reference sequence). The CDR3 is CASSLSWQNNSPLHF. CDR3 DNA: TGTGCCAGCAGTTTATCTTGGCAGAATAATTCACCCCTCCACTTT.

The chain uses TRBV6-1 and TRBJ1-5; D unresolved. CDR3 length equals 14 residues. The germline CDR1 and CDR2 sequences are MNHNS and SASEGT. The V gene lost 0 bases and the J gene lost 4 bases, with 7 bases spanning the gap. CDR3 loop: CASSEAVINQPQHF. For the CDR3, the DNA is TGTGCCAGCAGTGAAGCGGTCATTAATCAGCCCCAGCATTTT.

CDR3 loop: CASSRTGTASYGYTF. In nucleotides, the CDR3 is TGTGCCAGCAGCCGGACGGGGACAGCCTCCTATGGCTACACCTTC. This chain joins TRBV3-1 (or the pseudogene TRBV3-2) and TRBJ1-2; 7 bases agree with TRBD1. Per germline, CDR1 LGHDT and CDR2 YNNKEL (reference sequence). The CDR3 sequence is 15 residues long. V lost 4 bases to trimming and J lost 4 bases; unmatched junction nucleotides: 9.

This chain links TRBV5-6 with TRBJ2-7, with D unclear. This CDR3 has 12 residues. V was clipped by 1 base and J by 2 bases, with 4 bases between them. The germline V gene has CDR1 SGHDT and CDR2 YYEEEE. CDR3 residues: CASSLSAYEQYF. The CDR3 DNA follows: TGTGCCAGCAGCTTGAGCGCCTACGAGCAGTACTTC.

The table lists this clone with a few counts. J is TRBJ2-2 and V is TRBV4-3, with D possibly TRBD1 on 5 matching bases. Trimming cost V 0 bases and J 4 bases, with 9 bases left between them. Germline loops: CDR1 LGHNA, CDR2 YSLEER. The CDR3 contains 15 residues. The CDR3 nucleotides read TGCGCCAGCAGCCAAGATAGGGGATCCACCGGGGAGCTGTTTTTT. Amino acid sequence: CASSQDRGSTGELFF.

J is TRBJ2-7 and V is TRBV27; 7 bases agree with TRBD1. The ends lost 4 bases at V and 0 bases at J; junction bases unmatched: 6. This CDR3 is built from 15 residues. Germline lookup yields CDR1 MNHEY and CDR2 SMNVEV (reference sequence). The CDR3 sequence: CASSSSGTASYEQYF. CDR3 DNA: TGTGCCAGCAGTTCGTCCGGGACAGCCTCCTACGAGCAGTACTTC.

The DNA of the CDR3 is TGTGCCAGCAGAGGACAGGGGGCCGGGGAGCTGTTTTTT. It specifies CASRGQGAGELFF. The chain combines TRBV2 with TRBJ2-2, with 10 bases identical to TRBD1. The length of the CDR3 is 13 residues. The V gene end was trimmed by 6 bases and the J gene end by 6 bases; junction bases not matched to a gene: 1. Germline lookup yields CDR1 SNHLY and CDR2 FYNNEI.

The rearrangement joins TRBV24-1 to TRBJ2-1, with D perhaps assigned TRBD1 or TRBD2 (5 bases each). The CDR3 extends over 14 amino acids. The V end lost 5 bases, the J end lost 6 bases, and 13 bases lay between the germline ends. In germline, CDR1 is KGHDR, CDR2 SFDVKD. This chain's CDR3 is CATSGETATNEQFF. The CDR3 DNA is TGTGCCACCAGTGGGGAGACAGCGACCAATGAGCAGTTCTTC.

The chain links TRBV4-1 to TRBJ2-7; the D is unclear. CDR1 is MGHRA and CDR2 is YSYEKL in the germline V gene. This CDR3 comprises 16 residues. Trimming left V 1 base short and J 0 bases short, with 13 bases between. CDR3 protein: CASSQVPELSSYEQYF. CDR3 DNA: TGCGCCAGCAGCCAAGTCCCGGAATTGAGCTCCTACGAGCAGTACTTC.

This chain connects TRBV25-1 to TRBJ2-7; D is uncertain. The CDR3 has 12 residues. CDR1 and CDR2 from the germline V gene are MGHDK and SYGVNS. V was trimmed by 4 bases and J by 4 bases, leaving 8 bases between them. CDR3 in amino acids: CASSGGAYEQYF. The DNA for the CDR3 is TGTGCCAGCAGTGGAGGTGCTTACGAGCAGTACTTC.

The V gene is TRBV7-2, the J gene TRBJ1-2; D is perhaps TRBD1 (5 bases). Trimming stripped 5 bases from V and 7 bases from J, with 14 bases between. Per the germline V gene, CDR1 is SGHTA and CDR2 is FQGNSA. This CDR3 is built from 13 residues. CDR3 sequence (DNA): TGTGCCAGCAGCATCCACCGGGACGGTGGCTACACCTTC. This sequence encodes CASSIHRDGGYTF.